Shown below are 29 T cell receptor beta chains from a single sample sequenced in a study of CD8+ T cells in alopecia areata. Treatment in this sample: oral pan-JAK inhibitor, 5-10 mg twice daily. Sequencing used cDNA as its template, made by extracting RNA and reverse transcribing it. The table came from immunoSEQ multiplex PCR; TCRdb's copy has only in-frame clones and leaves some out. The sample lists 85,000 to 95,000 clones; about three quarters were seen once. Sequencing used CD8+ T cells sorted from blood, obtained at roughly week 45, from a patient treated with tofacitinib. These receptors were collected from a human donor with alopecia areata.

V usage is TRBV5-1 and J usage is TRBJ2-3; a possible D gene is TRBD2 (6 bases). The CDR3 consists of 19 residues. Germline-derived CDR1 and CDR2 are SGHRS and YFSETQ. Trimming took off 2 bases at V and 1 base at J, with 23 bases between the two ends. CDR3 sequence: CASSFERLREKRGTDTQYF. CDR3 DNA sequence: TGCGCCAGCAGCTTCGAAAGACTTCGGGAGAAACGAGGCACAGATACGCAGTATTTT.

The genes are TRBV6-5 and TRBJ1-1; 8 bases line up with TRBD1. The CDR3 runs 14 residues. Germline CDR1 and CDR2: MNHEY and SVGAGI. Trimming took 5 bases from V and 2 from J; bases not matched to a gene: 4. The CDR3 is CASSPGQGNTEAFF. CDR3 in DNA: TGTGCCAGCAGTCCCGGACAGGGAAACACTGAAGCTTTCTTT.

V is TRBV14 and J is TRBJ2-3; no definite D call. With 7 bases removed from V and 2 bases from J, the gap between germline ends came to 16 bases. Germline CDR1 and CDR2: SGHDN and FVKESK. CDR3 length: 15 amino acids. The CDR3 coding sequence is TGTGCCAGCACCGCCAGTAGCCGATTCACAGATACGCAGTATTTT. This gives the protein CASTASSRFTDTQYF.

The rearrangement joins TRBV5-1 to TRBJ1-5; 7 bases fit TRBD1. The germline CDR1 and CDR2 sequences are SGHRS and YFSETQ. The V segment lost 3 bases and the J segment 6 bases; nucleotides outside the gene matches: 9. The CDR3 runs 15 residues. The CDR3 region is CASSSQGREGQPQHF. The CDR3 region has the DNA TGCGCCAGCAGCTCACAGGGGCGGGAAGGTCAGCCCCAGCATTTT.

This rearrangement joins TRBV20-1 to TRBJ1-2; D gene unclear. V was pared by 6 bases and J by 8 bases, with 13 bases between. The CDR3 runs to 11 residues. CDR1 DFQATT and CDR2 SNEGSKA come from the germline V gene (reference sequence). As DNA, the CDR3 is TGCAGTGCCACAGATTACGGCGGCTACACCTTC. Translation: CSATDYGGYTF.

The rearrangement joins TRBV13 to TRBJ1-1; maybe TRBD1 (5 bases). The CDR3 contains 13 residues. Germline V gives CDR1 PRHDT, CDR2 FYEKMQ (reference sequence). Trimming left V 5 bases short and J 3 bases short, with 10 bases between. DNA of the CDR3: TGTGCCAGCAGCCTAAGAGGGGACACTGAAGCTTTCTTT. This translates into CASSLRGDTEAFF.

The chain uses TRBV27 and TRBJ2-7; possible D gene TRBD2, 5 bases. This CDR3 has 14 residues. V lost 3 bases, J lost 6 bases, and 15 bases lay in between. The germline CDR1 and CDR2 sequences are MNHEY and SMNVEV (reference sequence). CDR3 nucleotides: TGTGCCAGCAGTTTCTCATACGGGGAACGCGAGCAGTACTTC. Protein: CASSFSYGEREQYF.

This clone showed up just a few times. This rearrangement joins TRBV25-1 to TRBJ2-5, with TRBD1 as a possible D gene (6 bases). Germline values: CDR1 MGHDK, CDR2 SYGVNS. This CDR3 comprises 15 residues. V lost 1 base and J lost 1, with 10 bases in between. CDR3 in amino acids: CASSELGTFQETQYF. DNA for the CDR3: TGTGCCAGCAGTGAATTGGGGACATTCCAAGAGACCCAGTACTTC.

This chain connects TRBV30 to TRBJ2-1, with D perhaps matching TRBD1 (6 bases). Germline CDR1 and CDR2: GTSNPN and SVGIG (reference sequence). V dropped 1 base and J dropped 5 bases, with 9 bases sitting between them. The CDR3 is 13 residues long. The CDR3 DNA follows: TGTGCCTGGAGTGCAGACAGGAACAATGAGCAGTTCTTC. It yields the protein CAWSADRNNEQFF.

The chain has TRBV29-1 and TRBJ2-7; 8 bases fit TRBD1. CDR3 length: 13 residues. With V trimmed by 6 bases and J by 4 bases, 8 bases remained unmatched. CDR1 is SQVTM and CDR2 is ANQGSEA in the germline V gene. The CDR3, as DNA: TGCAGCGTCACAGGGGGAAGAACGTACGAGCAGTACTTC. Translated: CSVTGGRTYEQYF.

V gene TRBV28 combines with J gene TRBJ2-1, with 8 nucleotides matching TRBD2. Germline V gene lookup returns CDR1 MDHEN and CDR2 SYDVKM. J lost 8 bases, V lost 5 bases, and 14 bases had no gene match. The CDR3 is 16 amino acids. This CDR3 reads CASSRIGGAVMDEQFF. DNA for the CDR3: TGTGCCAGCAGTCGTATCGGGGGGGCAGTTATGGATGAGCAGTTCTTC.

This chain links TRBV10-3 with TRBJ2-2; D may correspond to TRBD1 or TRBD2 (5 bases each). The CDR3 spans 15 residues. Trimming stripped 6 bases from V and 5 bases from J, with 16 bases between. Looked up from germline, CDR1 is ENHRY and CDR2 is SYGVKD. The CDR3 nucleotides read TGTGCCATCAGAAATGTGGGGGTAGATACCGGGGAGCTGTTTTTT. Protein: CAIRNVGVDTGELFF.

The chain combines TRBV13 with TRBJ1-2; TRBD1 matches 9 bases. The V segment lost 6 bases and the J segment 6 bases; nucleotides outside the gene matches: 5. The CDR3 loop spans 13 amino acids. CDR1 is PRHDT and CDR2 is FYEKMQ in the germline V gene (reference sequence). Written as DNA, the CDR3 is TGTGCCAGCAGACTGGGACAGGGAAATGGCTACACCTTC. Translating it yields CASRLGQGNGYTF.

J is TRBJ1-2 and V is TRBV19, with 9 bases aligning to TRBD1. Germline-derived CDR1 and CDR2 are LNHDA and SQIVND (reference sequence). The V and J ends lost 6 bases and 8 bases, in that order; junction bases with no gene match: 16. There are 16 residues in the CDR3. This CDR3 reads CASRTTRTGDFLGYTF. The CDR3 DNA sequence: TGTGCCAGTAGGACCACTCGGACAGGGGACTTCTTAGGCTACACCTTC.

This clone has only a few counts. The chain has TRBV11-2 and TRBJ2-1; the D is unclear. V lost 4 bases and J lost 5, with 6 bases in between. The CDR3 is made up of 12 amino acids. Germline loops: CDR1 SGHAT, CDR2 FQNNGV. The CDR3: CASSSTNNEQFF. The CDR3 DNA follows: TGTGCCAGCAGCTCTACCAACAATGAGCAGTTCTTC.

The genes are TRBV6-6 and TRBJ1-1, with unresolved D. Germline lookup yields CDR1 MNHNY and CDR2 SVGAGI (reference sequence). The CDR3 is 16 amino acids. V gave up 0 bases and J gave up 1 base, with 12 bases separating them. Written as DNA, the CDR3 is TGTGCCAGCAGTTACTCGTCGGCAGTCCAGAACACTGAAGCTTTCTTT. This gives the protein CASSYSSAVQNTEAFF.

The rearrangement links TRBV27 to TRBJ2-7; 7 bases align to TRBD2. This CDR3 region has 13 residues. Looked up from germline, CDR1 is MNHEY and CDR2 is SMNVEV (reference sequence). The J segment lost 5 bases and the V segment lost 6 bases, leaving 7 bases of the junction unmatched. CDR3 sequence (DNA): TGTGCCAGCAGCCAATCGGGACTACACGAGCAGTACTTC. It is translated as CASSQSGLHEQYF.

In nucleotides, the CDR3 is TGTGCCAGCAGATCCGACCGGAACCCAGTCCACTTCTTC. Translation: CASRSDRNPVHFF. The chain has TRBV27 and TRBJ2-1; D uncertain. This CDR3 contains 13 residues. Between the trimmed V and J ends, which lost 6 bases and 16 bases, there was a span of 22 bases. Per the germline V gene, CDR1 is MNHEY and CDR2 is SMNVEV (reference sequence).

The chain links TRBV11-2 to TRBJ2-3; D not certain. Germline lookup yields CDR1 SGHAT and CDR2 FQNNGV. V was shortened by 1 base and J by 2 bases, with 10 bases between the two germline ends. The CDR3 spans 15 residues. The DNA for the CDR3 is TGTGCCAGCAGCTTAGGACCAACAACCACAGATACGCAGTATTTT. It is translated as CASSLGPTTTDTQYF.

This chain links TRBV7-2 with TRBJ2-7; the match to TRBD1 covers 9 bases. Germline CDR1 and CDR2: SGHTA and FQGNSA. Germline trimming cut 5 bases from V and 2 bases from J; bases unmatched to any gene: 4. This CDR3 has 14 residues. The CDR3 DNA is TGTGCCAGCAGCATAGGGACAGGGACCTACGAGCAGTACTTC. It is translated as CASSIGTGTYEQYF. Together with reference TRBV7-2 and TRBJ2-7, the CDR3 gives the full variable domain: GAGVSQSPSNKVTEKGKDVELRCDPISGHTALYWYRQSLGQGLEFLIYFQGNSAPDKSGLPSDRFSAERTGGSVSTLTIQRTQQEDSAVYLCASSIGTGTYEQYFGPGTRLTVT.

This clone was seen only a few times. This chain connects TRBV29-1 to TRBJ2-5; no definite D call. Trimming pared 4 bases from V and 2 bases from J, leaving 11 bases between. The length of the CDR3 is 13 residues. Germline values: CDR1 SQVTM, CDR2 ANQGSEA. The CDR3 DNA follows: TGCAGCGTTGTTCTCGGGCCTCAAGAGACCCAGTACTTC. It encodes CSVVLGPQETQYF.

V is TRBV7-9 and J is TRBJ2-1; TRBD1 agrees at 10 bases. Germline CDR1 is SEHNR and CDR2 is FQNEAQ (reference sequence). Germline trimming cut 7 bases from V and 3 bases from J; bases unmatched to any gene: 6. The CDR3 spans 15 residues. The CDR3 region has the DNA TGTGCCAGCACCTCCGGGACAGGGGTCTACAATGAGCAGTTCTTC. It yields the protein CASTSGTGVYNEQFF. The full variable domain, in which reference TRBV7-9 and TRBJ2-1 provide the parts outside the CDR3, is DTGVSQNPRHKITKRGQNVTFRCDPISEHNRLYWYRQTLGQGPEFLTYFQNEAQLEKSRLLSDRFSAERPKGSFSTLEIQRTEQGDSAMYLCASTSGTGVYNEQFFGPGTRLTVL.

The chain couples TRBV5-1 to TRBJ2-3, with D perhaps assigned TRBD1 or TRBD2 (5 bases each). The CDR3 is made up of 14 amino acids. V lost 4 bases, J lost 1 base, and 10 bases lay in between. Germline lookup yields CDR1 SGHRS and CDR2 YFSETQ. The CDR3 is CASSRGAGTDTQYF. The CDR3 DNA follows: TGCGCCAGCAGCCGAGGGGCTGGCACAGATACGCAGTATTTT.

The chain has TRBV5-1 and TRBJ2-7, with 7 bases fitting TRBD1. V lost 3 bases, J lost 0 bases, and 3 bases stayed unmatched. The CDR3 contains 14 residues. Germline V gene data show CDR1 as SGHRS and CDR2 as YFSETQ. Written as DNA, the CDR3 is TGCGCCAGCAGCTCGTGGGACAGCTCCTACGAGCAGTACTTC. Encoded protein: CASSSWDSSYEQYF.

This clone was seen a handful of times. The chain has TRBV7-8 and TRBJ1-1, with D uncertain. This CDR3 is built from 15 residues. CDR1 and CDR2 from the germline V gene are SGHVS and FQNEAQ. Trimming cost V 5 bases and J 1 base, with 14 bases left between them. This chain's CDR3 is CASSPEPWGNTEAFF. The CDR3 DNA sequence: TGTGCCAGCAGCCCGGAACCTTGGGGGAACACTGAAGCTTTCTTT. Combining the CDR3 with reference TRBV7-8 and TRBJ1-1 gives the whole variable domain GAGVSQSPRYKVAKRGQDVALRCDPISGHVSLFWYQQALGQGPEFLTYFQNEAQLDKSGLPSDRFFAERPEGSVSTLKIQRTQQEDSAVYLCASSPEPWGNTEAFFGQGTRLTVV.

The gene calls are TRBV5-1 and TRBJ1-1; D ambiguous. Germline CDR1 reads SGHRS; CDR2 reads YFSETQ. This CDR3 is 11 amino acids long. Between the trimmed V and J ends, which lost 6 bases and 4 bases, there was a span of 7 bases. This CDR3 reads CASTLGTEAFF. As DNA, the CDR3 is TGCGCCAGCACCCTGGGCACTGAAGCTTTCTTT.

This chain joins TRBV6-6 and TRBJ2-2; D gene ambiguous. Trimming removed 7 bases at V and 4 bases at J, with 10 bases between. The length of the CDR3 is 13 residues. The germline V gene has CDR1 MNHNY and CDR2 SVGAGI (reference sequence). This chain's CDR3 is CASTIKSTGELFF. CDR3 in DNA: TGTGCCAGCACCATAAAGTCCACCGGGGAGCTGTTTTTT.

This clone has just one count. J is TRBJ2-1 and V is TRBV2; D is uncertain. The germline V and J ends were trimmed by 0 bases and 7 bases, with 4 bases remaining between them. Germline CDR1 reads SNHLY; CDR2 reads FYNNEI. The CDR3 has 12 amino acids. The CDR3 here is CASSEAVNEQFF. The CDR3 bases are TGTGCCAGCAGTGAAGCCGTGAATGAGCAGTTCTTC.

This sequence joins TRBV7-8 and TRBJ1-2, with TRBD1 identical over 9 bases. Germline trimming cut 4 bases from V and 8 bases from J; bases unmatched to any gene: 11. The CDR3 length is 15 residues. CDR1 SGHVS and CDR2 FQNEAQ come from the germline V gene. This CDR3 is CASSSGTGILIGYTF. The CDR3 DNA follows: TGTGCCAGCAGCTCTGGGACAGGGATCCTTATCGGCTACACCTTC.